This T cell receptor beta chain was identified during a study of blood T cell repertoires in COVID-19. About the study: Samples taken during acute and convalescent COVID-19 were collected in the United States, Italy and Spain.

Profiled with immunoSEQ multiplex PCR; TCRdb holds only in-frame clones, not every one. The sample holds 100,000 to 150,000 clones, approximately 79% seen once. V lost 5 bases and J lost 7, with 20 bases in between. Germline CDR1 is MRHNA and CDR2 is SNTAGT. This CDR3 has 15 amino acids. V is TRBV6-4 and J is TRBJ1-2, with D maybe TRBD1 (6 bases). The sequenced sample consisted of PBMCs or T cells enriched from blood (not recorded which). The receptor comes from a man between 40 and 49 years old with acute COVID-19. Here the CDR3 reads CASSSPWGGSRGYTF. CDR3 nucleotide sequence: TGTGCCAGCAGTTCGCCCTGGGGGGGCTCGCGTGGCTACACCTTC.